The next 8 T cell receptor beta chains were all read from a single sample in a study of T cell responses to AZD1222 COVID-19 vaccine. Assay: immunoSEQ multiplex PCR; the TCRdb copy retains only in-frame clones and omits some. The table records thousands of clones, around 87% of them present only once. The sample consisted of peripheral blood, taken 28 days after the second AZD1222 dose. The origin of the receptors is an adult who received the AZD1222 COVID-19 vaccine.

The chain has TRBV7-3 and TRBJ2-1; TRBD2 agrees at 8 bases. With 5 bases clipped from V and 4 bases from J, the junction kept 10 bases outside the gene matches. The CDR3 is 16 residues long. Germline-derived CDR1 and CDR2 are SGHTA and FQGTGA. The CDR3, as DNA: TGTGCCAGCAGCACCCTTCGCGGGAGGTCATACAATGAGCAGTTCTTC. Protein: CASSTLRGRSYNEQFF.

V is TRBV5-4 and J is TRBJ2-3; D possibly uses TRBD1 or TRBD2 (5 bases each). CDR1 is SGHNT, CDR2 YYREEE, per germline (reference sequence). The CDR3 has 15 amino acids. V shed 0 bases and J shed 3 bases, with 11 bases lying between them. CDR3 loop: CASSLAPGRTDTQYF. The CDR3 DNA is TGTGCCAGCAGCTTGGCACCGGGGCGGACAGATACGCAGTATTTT.

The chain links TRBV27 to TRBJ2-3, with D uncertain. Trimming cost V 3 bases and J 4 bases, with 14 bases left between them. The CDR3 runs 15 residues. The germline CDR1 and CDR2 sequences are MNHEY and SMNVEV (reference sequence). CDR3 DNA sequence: TGTGCCAGCAGTTTTCGGCTTTCTAGGGCAGATACGCAGTATTTT. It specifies CASSFRLSRADTQYF.

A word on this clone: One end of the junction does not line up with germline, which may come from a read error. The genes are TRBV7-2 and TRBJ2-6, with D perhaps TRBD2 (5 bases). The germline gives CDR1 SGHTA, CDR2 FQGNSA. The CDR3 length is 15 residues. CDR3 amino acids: CASSLAFSGANVLTF. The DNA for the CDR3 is TGTGCCAGCAGCCTAGCCTTCTCTGGGGCCAACGTCCTGACTTTC. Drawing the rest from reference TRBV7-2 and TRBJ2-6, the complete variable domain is GAGVSQSPSNKVTEKGKDVELRCDPISGHTALYWYRQSLGQGLEFLIYFQGNSAPDKSGLPSDRFSAERTGGSVSTLTIQRTQQEDSAVYLCASSLAFSGANVLTFGAGSRLTVL.

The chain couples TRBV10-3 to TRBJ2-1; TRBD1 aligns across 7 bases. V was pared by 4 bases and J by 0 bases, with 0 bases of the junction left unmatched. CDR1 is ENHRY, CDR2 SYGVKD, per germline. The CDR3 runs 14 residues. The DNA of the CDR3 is TGTGCCATCAGTGGGACAGGCTCCTACAATGAGCAGTTCTTC. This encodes CAISGTGSYNEQFF.

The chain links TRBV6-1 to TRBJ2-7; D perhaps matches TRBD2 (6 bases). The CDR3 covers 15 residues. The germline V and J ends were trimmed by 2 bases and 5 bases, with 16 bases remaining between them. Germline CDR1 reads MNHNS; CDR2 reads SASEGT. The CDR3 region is CASSELQRAGNEQYF. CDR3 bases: TGTGCCAGCAGTGAATTGCAGCGGGCGGGGAACGAGCAGTACTTC.

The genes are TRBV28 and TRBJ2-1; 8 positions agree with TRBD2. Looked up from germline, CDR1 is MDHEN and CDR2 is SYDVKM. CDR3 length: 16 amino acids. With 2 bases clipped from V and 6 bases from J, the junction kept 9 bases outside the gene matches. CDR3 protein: CASSLRLARGSNEQFF. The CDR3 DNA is TGTGCCAGCAGTTTAAGACTAGCGCGAGGGAGCAATGAGCAGTTCTTC. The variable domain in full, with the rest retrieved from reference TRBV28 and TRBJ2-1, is DVKVTQSSRYLVKRTGEKVFLECVQDMDHENMFWYRQDPGLGLRLIYFSYDVKMKEKGDIPEGYSVSREKKERFSLILESASTNQTSMYLCASSLRLARGSNEQFFGPGTRLTVL.

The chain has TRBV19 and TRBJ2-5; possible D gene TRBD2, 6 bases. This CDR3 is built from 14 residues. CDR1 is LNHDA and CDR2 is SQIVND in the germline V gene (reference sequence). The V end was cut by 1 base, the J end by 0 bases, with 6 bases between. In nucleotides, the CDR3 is TGTGCCAGTAGTATAGGGAGGGACCAAGAGACCCAGTACTTC. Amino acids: CASSIGRDQETQYF.